The present TCR beta chain was sequenced within a study of blood T cell repertoires in COVID-19. Whole-study context: PBMCs, B-cell-depleted T cells, or T cells were the source of the cDNA or gDNA that made up the material.

In the authors' workflow: Reference gene primer amplification in the assay estimated nucleated cell counts. Using immunoSEQ multiplex PCR, the repertoire was profiled, and TCRdb retains in-frame clones only, with some absent. Clone size and the V and J calls come from that table; the DNA yielded D and trimming. The sample yields approximately 77,000 clones, about nine tenths seen once. The V and J ends lost 3 bases and 7 bases respectively, with 13 bases between them. Per germline, CDR1 MGHRA and CDR2 YSYEKL. This CDR3 has 13 residues. The genes are TRBV4-1 and TRBJ2-7, with a tentative D call TRBD1 (6 bases). The sequence was collected from a woman of 80 years or more with acute or convalescent COVID-19. The sequencing sample was made of peripheral blood. The CDR3 region has the DNA TGCGCCAGCAGCCAGACCCCGGACAGAGAGCAGTACTTC. This sequence encodes CASSQTPDREQYF.